This T cell receptor (beta chain) was identified in a study of shared clonotypes between healthy human individuals. J was trimmed by 8 bases and V by 4 bases; bases with no gene match: 8. The CDR3 is 15 amino acids. Germline values: CDR1 SGDLS, CDR2 YYNGEE. Naive CD8 populations comprised CD45RO-negative cells positively selected for CCR7, excluding terminally differentiated effector memory CD45RA+ cells. TCRdb's copy holds only in-frame clones and misses some; the assay was immunoSEQ multiplex PCR. The table includes some 2 million clones, about 95% detected once. The origin of this receptor is a man younger than 35 in good health. V and J are TRBV9 and TRBJ2-1; 11 positions agree with TRBD2. The sequenced sample consisted of naive CD8+ T cells sorted from blood. CDR3 sequence reads: CASSLTSGSLDEQFF. CDR3 in DNA: TGTGCCAGCAGCCTTACTAGCGGGAGTCTCGATGAGCAGTTCTTC. The full variable domain, its missing parts supplied by reference TRBV9 and TRBJ2-1, is DSGVTQTPKHLITATGQRVTLRCSPRSGDLSVYWYQQSLDQGLQFLIQYYNGEERAKGNILERFSAQQFPDLHSELNLSSLELGDSALYFCASSLTSGSLDEQFFGPGTRLTVL.